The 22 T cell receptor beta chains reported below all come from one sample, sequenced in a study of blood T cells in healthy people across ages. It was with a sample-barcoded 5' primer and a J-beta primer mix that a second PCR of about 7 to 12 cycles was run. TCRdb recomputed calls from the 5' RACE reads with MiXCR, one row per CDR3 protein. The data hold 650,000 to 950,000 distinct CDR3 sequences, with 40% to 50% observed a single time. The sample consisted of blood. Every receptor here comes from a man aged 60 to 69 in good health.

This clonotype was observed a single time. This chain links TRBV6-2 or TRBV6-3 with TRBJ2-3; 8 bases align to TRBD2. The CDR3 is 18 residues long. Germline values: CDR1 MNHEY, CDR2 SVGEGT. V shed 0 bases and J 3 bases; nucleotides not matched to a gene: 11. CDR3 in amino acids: CASSYSIDSGDTTDTQYF. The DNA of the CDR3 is TGTGCCAGCAGTTACTCGATTGATAGCGGGGATACGACAGATACGCAGTATTTT.

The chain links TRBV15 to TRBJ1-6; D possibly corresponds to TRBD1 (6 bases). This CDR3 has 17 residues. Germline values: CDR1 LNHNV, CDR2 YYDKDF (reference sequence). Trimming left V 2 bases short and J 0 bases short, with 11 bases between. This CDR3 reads CATSRLRDNSYNSPLHF. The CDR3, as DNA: TGTGCCACCAGCAGACTCCGGGACAACTCCTATAATTCACCCCTCCACTTT.

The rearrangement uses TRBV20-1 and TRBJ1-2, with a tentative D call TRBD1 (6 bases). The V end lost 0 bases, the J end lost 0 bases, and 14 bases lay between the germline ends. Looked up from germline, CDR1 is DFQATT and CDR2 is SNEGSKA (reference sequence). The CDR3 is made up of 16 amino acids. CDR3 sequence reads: CSARDPGQSPNYGYTF. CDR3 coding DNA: TGCAGTGCTAGAGATCCCGGACAGTCTCCTAACTATGGCTACACCTTC.

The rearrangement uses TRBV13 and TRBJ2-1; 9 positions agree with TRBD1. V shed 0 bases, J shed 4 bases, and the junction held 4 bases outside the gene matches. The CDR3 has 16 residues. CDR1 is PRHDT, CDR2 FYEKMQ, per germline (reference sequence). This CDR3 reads CASSLGGQGTYNEQFF. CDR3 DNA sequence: TGTGCCAGCAGCTTAGGCGGACAGGGGACATACAATGAGCAGTTCTTC. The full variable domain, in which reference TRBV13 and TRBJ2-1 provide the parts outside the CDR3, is AAGVIQSPRHLIKEKRETATLKCYPIPRHDTVYWYQQGPGQDPQFLISFYEKMQSDKGSIPDRFSAQQFSDYHSELNMSSLELGDSALYFCASSLGGQGTYNEQFFGPGTRLTVL.

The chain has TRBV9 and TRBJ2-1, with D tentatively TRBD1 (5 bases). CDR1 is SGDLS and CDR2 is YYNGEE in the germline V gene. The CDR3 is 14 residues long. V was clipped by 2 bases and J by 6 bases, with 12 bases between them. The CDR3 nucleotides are TGTGCCAGCAGCGTGGGTTACCAGGGCAATGAGCAGTTCTTC. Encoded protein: CASSVGYQGNEQFF.

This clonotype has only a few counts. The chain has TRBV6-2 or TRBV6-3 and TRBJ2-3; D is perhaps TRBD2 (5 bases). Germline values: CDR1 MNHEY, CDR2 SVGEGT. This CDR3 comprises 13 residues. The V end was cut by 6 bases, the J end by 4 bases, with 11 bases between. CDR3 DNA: TGTGCCAGCAGCCCCCAACTAGCAGATACGCAGTATTTT. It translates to CASSPQLADTQYF.

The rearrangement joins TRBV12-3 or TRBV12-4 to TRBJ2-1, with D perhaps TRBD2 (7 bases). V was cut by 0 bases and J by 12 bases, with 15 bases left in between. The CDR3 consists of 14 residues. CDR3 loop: CASSLAGGQGVQFF. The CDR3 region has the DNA TGTGCCAGCAGTTTAGCGGGGGGGCAAGGTGTGCAGTTCTTC.

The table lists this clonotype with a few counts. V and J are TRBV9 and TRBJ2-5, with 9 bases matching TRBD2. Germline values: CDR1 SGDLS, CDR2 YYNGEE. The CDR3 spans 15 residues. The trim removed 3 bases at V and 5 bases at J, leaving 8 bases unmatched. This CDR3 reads CASSGGGAQLETQYF. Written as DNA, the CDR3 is TGTGCCAGCAGCGGCGGGGGGGCGCAATTGGAGACCCAGTACTTC.

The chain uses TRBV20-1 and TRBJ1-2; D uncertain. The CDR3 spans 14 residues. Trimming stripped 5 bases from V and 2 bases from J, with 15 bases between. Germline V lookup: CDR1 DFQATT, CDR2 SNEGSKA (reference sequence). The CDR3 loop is CSAPTRVSNYGYTF. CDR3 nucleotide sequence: TGCAGTGCTCCCACCCGGGTCAGCAACTATGGCTACACCTTC.

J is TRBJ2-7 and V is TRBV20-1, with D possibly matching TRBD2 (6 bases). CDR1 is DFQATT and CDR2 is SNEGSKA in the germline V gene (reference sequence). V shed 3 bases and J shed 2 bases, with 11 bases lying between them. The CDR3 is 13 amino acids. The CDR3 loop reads CSASYGLTYEQYF. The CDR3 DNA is TGCAGTGCTAGTTATGGACTAACCTACGAGCAGTACTTC.

In DNA, the CDR3 is TGCGCCAGCAGCTTAGGACCGGAGGGCCTTAACTATGGCTACACCTTC. Amino acid sequence: CASSLGPEGLNYGYTF. J is TRBJ1-2 and V is TRBV5-1; D remains ambiguous. Germline V lookup: CDR1 SGHRS, CDR2 YFSETQ. CDR3 length equals 16 residues. The V end lost 2 bases, the J end lost 1 base, and 15 bases lay between the germline ends.

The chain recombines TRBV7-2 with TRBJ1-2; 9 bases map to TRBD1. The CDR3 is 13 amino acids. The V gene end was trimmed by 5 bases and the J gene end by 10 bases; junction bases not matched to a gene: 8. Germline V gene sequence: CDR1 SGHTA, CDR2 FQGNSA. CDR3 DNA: TGTGCCAGCAGCCCCTGGGACAGGGATGACTACACCTTC. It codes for CASSPWDRDDYTF.

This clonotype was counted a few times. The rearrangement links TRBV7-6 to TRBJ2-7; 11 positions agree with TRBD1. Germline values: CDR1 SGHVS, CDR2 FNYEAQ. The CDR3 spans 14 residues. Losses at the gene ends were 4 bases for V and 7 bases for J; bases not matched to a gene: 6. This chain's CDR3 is CASSSPDRGREQYF. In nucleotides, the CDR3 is TGTGCCAGCAGCTCCCCGGACAGGGGGCGGGAGCAGTACTTC.

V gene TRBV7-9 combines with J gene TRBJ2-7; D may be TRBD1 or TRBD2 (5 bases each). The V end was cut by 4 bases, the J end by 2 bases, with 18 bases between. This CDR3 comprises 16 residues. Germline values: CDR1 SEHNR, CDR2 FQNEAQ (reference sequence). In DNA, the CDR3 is TGTGCCAGCAGCTCACCTCTGGGGACCGCTACCTACGAGCAGTACTTC. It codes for CASSSPLGTATYEQYF.

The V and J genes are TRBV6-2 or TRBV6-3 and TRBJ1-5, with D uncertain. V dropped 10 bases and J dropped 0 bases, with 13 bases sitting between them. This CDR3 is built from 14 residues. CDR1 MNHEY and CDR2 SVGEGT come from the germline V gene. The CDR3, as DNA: TGTGCCACAGACGACCGTTATAGCAATCAGCCCCAGCATTTT. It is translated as CATDDRYSNQPQHF.

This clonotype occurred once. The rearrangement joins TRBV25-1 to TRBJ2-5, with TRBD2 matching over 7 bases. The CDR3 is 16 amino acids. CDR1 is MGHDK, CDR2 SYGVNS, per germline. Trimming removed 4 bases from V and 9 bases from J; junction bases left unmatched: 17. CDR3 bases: TGTGCCAGCAGTGGAGGAGGGACTACCCACGGATTGGCCCAGTACTTC. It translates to CASSGGGTTHGLAQYF.

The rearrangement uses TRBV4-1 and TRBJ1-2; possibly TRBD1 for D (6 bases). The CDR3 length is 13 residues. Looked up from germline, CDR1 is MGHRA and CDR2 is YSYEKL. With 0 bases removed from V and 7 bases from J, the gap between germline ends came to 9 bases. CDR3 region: CASSQDLGGGYTF. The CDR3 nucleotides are TGCGCCAGCAGCCAAGATCTAGGGGGTGGCTACACCTTC.

CDR3 in amino acids: CASSPLAGGVDEQFF. CDR3 coding DNA: TGTGCCAGCAGTCCATTAGCGGGGGGGGTGGATGAGCAGTTCTTC. This chain connects TRBV27 to TRBJ2-1; 11 nucleotides agree with TRBD2. Losses at the gene ends were 5 bases for V and 8 bases for J; bases not matched to a gene: 8. Per germline, CDR1 MNHEY and CDR2 SMNVEV (reference sequence). This CDR3 has 15 amino acids.

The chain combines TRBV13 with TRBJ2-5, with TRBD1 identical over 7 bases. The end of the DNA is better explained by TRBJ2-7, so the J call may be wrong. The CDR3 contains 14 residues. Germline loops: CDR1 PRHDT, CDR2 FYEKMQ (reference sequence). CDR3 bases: TGTGCCAGCAGCTTCCGGGACAGCGGTTACGAGCAGTACTTC. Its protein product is CASSFRDSGYEQYF.

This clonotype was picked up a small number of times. The CDR3 coding sequence is TGTGCCAGCAGCTTGGGCAGAGGGACGGGGGAGCAGTACTTC. Protein product: CASSLGRGTGEQYF. The V and J genes are TRBV7-9 and TRBJ2-7, with D possibly called TRBD1 or TRBD2 (5 bases each). Germline V gene sequence: CDR1 SEHNR, CDR2 FQNEAQ (reference sequence). The CDR3 runs to 14 residues. Trimming left V 3 bases short and J 7 bases short, with 16 bases between.

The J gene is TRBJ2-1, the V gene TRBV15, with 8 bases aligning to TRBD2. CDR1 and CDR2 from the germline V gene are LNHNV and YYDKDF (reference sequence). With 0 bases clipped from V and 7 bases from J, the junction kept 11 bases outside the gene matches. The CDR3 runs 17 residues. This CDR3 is CATSREPGTSLTNEQFF. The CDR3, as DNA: TGTGCCACCAGCAGAGAACCTGGGACTAGTCTAACTAATGAGCAGTTCTTC.

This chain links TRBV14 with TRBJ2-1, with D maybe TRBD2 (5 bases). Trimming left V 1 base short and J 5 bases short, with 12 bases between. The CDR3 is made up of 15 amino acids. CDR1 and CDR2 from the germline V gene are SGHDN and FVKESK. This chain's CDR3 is CASSQGTGSNNEQFF. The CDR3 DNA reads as TGTGCCAGCAGCCAAGGGACGGGGAGTAACAATGAGCAGTTCTTC.